Listed below are T cell receptor beta chains from one sample, sequenced in a study of blood T cell repertoires in COVID-19. TCRdb's table, derived via immunoSEQ multiplex PCR, lists solely in-frame clones and lacks some. The data contain fewer than 80,000 clones, approximately 86% of them seen just once; the ten biggest clones take up more than 0.8%. Sequencing input: peripheral blood. Receptor source: a man in his 70s with acute or convalescent COVID-19. The CDR3 runs from the conserved cysteine through the conserved F or W. Fields, in order: clone size, V gene, J gene, CDR3 length, D gene, CDR3 DNA, CDR3 protein. D genes are given only for firm matches. Not every row has a clone size; where given, it reads once, few, many or a size class.

.,TRBV27,TRBJ2-7,16,.,TGTGCCAGCAGTTTATGGGCGACAGCTTACGCCTACGAGCAGTACTTC,CASSLWATAYAYEQYF
.,TRBV10-2,TRBJ2-3,13,.,TGCGCCAGCAGCGTACGGCGGCTAGATACGCAGTATTTT,CASSVRRLDTQYF
.,TRBV6-6,TRBJ2-7,15,.,TGTGCCAGCAGCCTTAAAGTCGCAGGAACCTACGAGCAGTACTTC,CASSLKVAGTYEQYF
.,TRBV4-1,TRBJ2-1,15,.,TGCGCCAGCAGCCAACGGGGTGCCGTCAACGATGAGCAGTTCTTC,CASSQRGAVNDEQFF
.,TRBV5-1,TRBJ1-6,15,.,TGCGCCAGCAGCGGAACGGGACACCAAAATTCACCCCTCCACTTT,CASSGTGHQNSPLHF
once,TRBV11-2,TRBJ2-1,16,TRBD2,TGTGCCAGCAGCCAACAGCCGACTAGCGGGAGGGGTGAGCAGTTCTTC,CASSQQPTSGRGEQFF
.,TRBV29-1,TRBJ1-3,15,.,TGCAGCGTTGCGGGATCAGAGAACTCTGGAAACACCATATATTTT,CSVAGSENSGNTIYF
.,TRBV27,TRBJ1-5,18,TRBD1,TGTGCCAGCAGTCTAACAGTCCCGGGACAGGGTAGAAATCAGCCCCAGCATTTT,CASSLTVPGQGRNQPQHF
.,TRBV15,TRBJ2-5,16,.,TGTGCCACCAGCAGAGGGACGACAGGAGCGACTGAGACCCAGTACTTC,CATSRGTTGATETQYF
.,TRBV5-1,TRBJ1-2,18,TRBD1,TGCGCCAGCAGCTTGGGTCCCTCCGGGACAGGGGGCTCGTATGGCTACACCTTC,CASSLGPSGTGGSYGYTF
.,TRBV5-8,TRBJ2-5,14,.,TGTGCCAGCAGCTTGTCTGCAGGTCAAGAGACCCAGTACTTC,CASSLSAGQETQYF
.,TRBV30,TRBJ1-3,15,.,TGTGCCTGGAGTGTAATGGGCACCTCCGGAAACACCATATATTTT,CAWSVMGTSGNTIYF
.,TRBV4-1,TRBJ2-5,13,.,TGCGCCAGCAGCCGCCAGGGGCAAGAGACCCAGTACTTC,CASSRQGQETQYF
.,TRBV5-6,TRBJ2-7,16,TRBD1,TGTGCCAGCAGCGCACATCTCCGGGACAGGGGGCACGAGCAGTACTTC,CASSAHLRDRGHEQYF
.,TRBV5-1,TRBJ2-7,15,TRBD1,TGCGCCAGCAGCTTGGGGACAGGGGGCTCCTACGAGCAGTACTTC,CASSLGTGGSYEQYF
.,TRBV30,TRBJ1-1,13,TRBD1,TGTGCCTGGAGGGTCTTGACAGGGGCTGAAGCTTTCTTT,CAWRVLTGAEAFF
once,TRBV7-6,TRBJ1-6,16,TRBD1,TGTGCCAGCAGCTTAGACCCGACAGGGGTTGGTTCACCCCTCCACTTT,CASSLDPTGVGSPLHF
.,TRBV6-5,TRBJ2-5,13,TRBD2,TGTGCCAGCAGTTGGGACTATCAAGAGACCCAGTACTTC,CASSWDYQETQYF
.,TRBV6-1,TRBJ1-1,15,.,TGTGCCAGCAGTGAGGCTTCAGTATTCCCCACTGAAGCTTTCTTT,CASSEASVFPTEAFF
.,TRBV29-1,TRBJ1-3,11,.,TGCAGCGGACAACAGATGGACACCATATATTTT,CSGQQMDTIYF
.,TRBV6-5,TRBJ2-7,15,.,TGTGCCATCTACCTGATGTCAGGCAACCACTACGAGCAGTACTTC,CAIYLMSGNHYEQYF
.,TRBV24-1,TRBJ2-3,16,TRBD2,TGTGCCACCAGTGGACCGGGACTAGCGGCCACAGATACGCAGTATTTT,CATSGPGLAATDTQYF
once,TRBV2,TRBJ2-5,16,TRBD2,TGTGCCAGCAGCCAAATGGCCGGGACTAGAGGGGAGACCCAGTACTTC,CASSQMAGTRGETQYF
.,TRBV5-1,TRBJ1-2,15,.,TGCGCCAGCAGCTTGGATGGAGGGATTCAATATGGCTACACCTTC,CASSLDGGIQYGYTF
.,TRBV24-1,TRBJ2-3,14,TRBD2,TGTGCCACCGGGACTAGCGGGAGACCAGATACGCAGTATTTT,CATGTSGRPDTQYF
.,TRBV29-1,TRBJ1-2,15,.,TGCAGCGTTGAAGCTTTGGGTTTCCGGGTGGATGGCTACACCTTC,CSVEALGFRVDGYTF
.,TRBV6-5,TRBJ2-2,11,.,TGTGCCAGCTTGGGTCAGGGGAAGCTGTTTTTT,CASLGQGKLFF
.,TRBV10-3,TRBJ2-6,16,TRBD1,TGTGCCATCAGGGGGCAGGGGGCGACTGGGGCCAACGTCCTGACTTTC,CAIRGQGATGANVLTF
.,TRBV5-3,TRBJ2-3,17,TRBD2,TGTGCCGCTACCCCTAGCGGCACGGGCACTTGCACAGATACGCAGTATTTT,CAATPSGTGTCTDTQYF
.,TRBV7-8,TRBJ1-5,16,.,TGTGCCAGCAGCTTGGGAGGGCGGATAAGCAATCAGCCCCAGCATTTT,CASSLGGRISNQPQHF
.,TRBV7-9,TRBJ2-7,16,TRBD2,TGTGCCAGCAGCTTCATGACTAGCGGGAGGGCGGGTGAGCAGTACTTC,CASSFMTSGRAGEQYF
.,TRBV5-1,TRBJ2-7,15,TRBD2,TGCGCCAGCAGCTCAAATAGCGGGGGACCCTACGAGCAGTACTTC,CASSSNSGGPYEQYF
.,TRBV5-4,TRBJ1-1,15,.,TGTGCCAGCAGCTTGGTAGGGGGTATGAACACTGAAGCTTTCTTT,CASSLVGGMNTEAFF
.,TRBV7-8,TRBJ1-5,17,.,TGTGCCAGCAGCTTAGCCCAAGGGGCAGATAGCAATCAGCCCCAGCATTTT,CASSLAQGADSNQPQHF
.,TRBV5-1,TRBJ2-6,16,.,TGCGCCAGCAGCTTTATCACACAGGCCGGGGCCAACGTCCTGACTTTC,CASSFITQAGANVLTF
.,TRBV5-1,TRBJ2-1,15,.,TGCGCCAGCAGCTCCACAGCCCTACTGACCAATGAGCAGTTCTTC,CASSSTALLTNEQFF
.,TRBV28,TRBJ1-2,14,.,TGTGCCAGCAGTTCCCTGACAACTCACTATGGCTACACCTTC,CASSSLTTHYGYTF